The 27 T cell receptor beta chains below come from one sample, sequenced in a study of blood T cell repertoires in COVID-19. Libraries were prepared by immunoSEQ multiplex PCR; TCRdb keeps only in-frame clonotypes and omits some of them. The sample shows under 150,000 clones, around 89% of them seen only once. Sequenced: peripheral blood. Receptors were obtained from a woman in her fifties or sixties with active COVID-19.

The chain recombines TRBV7-2 with TRBJ2-2; TRBD2 matches at 8 bases. Germline assignment: CDR1 SGHTA and CDR2 FQGNSA. V gave up 4 bases and J gave up 0 bases; unmatched junction bases: 1. This CDR3 has 15 residues. CDR3 amino acids: CASSSGLANTGELFF. The CDR3 DNA reads as TGTGCCAGCAGCTCGGGACTAGCGAACACCGGGGAGCTGTTTTTT.

As concerns this clone: One junction end disagrees with the germline gene, perhaps due to a read error. This sequence joins TRBV7-7 and TRBJ1-3, with D possibly matching TRBD1 (5 bases). This CDR3 spans 18 amino acids. From germline, CDR1 is SSHAT and CDR2 FNYEAQ (reference sequence). In DNA form, the CDR3 reads TGTGCTAGCAGCTTAGCTCCATGCGGCCGGGGGATTGGAAACACCATATATTTT. Amino acids: CASSLAPCGRGIGNTIYF.

This clone came up once. The gene calls are TRBV24-1 and TRBJ2-7; tentative D call: TRBD1 (6 bases). Germline-derived CDR1 and CDR2 are KGHDR and SFDVKD. V lost 5 bases and J lost 1, with 8 bases in between. This CDR3 has 13 residues. The chain's CDR3 is CATSVTGSYEQYF. The CDR3 region has the DNA TGTGCCACCAGTGTTACAGGGTCCTACGAGCAGTACTTC.

This chain joins TRBV27 and TRBJ2-5; TRBD2 aligns across 8 bases. Germline V lookup: CDR1 MNHEY, CDR2 SMNVEV (reference sequence). Trimming removed 3 bases from V and 4 bases from J; junction bases left unmatched: 4. This CDR3 has 14 amino acids. Here the CDR3 DNA reads TGTGCCAGCAGTTTCGGGAGGGGGAGAGAGACCCAGTACTTC. This codes for CASSFGRGRETQYF.

DNA for the CDR3: TGTGCCTGGACCTCAGGGGGATATAATTCACCCCTCCACTTT. Protein sequence: CAWTSGGYNSPLHF. This chain joins TRBV30 and TRBJ1-6; 7 positions agree with TRBD1. V lost 4 bases to trimming and J lost 4 bases; unmatched junction nucleotides: 4. This CDR3 has 14 residues. The germline CDR1 and CDR2 sequences are GTSNPN and SVGIG (reference sequence).

The chain has TRBV6-2 or TRBV6-3 and TRBJ1-5; 7 bases are shared with TRBD1. The CDR3 is 16 residues long. Per the germline V gene, CDR1 is MNHEY and CDR2 is SVGEGT. V trimming: 5 bases; J trimming: 5 bases; junction bases outside the gene matches: 12. This CDR3 is CASSHNRQGSHQPQHF. DNA for the CDR3: TGTGCCAGCAGTCATAACCGACAGGGCTCTCATCAGCCCCAGCATTTT.

The chain uses TRBV21-1 and TRBJ2-1; the table's TRBD2 call for D was not verified on the DNA. TRBV21-1 is a pseudogene segment. This CDR3 has 17 residues. CDR3 amino acids: CASSNGRRLPKYNEQFF. CDR3 nucleotide sequence: TGTGCCAGCAGTAATGGACGGAGACTACCGAAATACAATGAGCAGTTCTTC.

About this clone: This specimen includes other DNA sequences encoding the same CDR3. The chain recombines TRBV18 with TRBJ1-1, with unresolved D. The V and J ends lost 2 bases and 1 base respectively, with 5 bases between them. This CDR3 has 13 residues. Germline CDR1 is KGHSH and CDR2 is LQKENI. CDR3 loop: CASSPTGNTEAFF. CDR3 coding DNA: TGTGCCAGCTCACCAACGGGGAACACTGAAGCTTTCTTT.

The chain is built from TRBV7-2 and TRBJ2-1, with D perhaps matching TRBD2 (5 bases). Trimming shortened V by 5 bases and J by 7 bases, and 18 bases separated the two germline ends. CDR1 and CDR2 from the germline V gene are SGHTA and FQGNSA. The CDR3 runs 15 residues. The CDR3 DNA reads as TGTGCCAGCAGCACCGTTTATACGGGCGGGAATGAGCAGTTCTTC. This sequence encodes CASSTVYTGGNEQFF.

This clone was observed a single time. This sequence joins TRBV5-1 and TRBJ2-7; D perhaps matches TRBD1 (5 bases). V lost 1 base and J lost 2, with 7 bases in between. Germline V gives CDR1 SGHRS, CDR2 YFSETQ. The CDR3 runs 13 residues. The CDR3 DNA follows: TGCGCCAGCAGCTTGCAGGGTACCTACGAGCAGTACTTC. It is translated as CASSLQGTYEQYF.

This clone showed up just once. The chain is built from TRBV10-3 and TRBJ2-7; D is perhaps TRBD1 (5 bases). The CDR3 is 12 amino acids. Trimming took off 2 bases at V and 5 bases at J, with 7 bases between the two ends. Germline V gene data show CDR1 as ENHRY and CDR2 as SYGVKD. The CDR3 loop is CAISESRDEQYF. The DNA for the CDR3 is TGTGCCATCAGTGAGAGCAGGGACGAGCAGTACTTC.

The genes are TRBV6-2 or TRBV6-3 and TRBJ2-3; the match to TRBD2 covers 11 bases. This CDR3 spans 15 amino acids. Germline V gene data show CDR1 as MNHEY and CDR2 as SVGEGT. V was pared by 6 bases and J by 6 bases, with 8 bases of the junction left unmatched. CDR3: CASSPPGLAVDTQYF. The CDR3 coding sequence is TGTGCCAGCAGCCCACCGGGACTAGCGGTTGATACGCAGTATTTT.

The rearrangement links TRBV7-2 to TRBJ2-3, with D possibly TRBD1 on 6 matching bases. Looked up from germline, CDR1 is SGHTA and CDR2 is FQGNSA. The V end lost 4 bases, the J end lost 0 bases, and 17 bases lay between the germline ends. This CDR3 comprises 17 residues. This CDR3 reads CASSSNPTGPSTDTQYF. The CDR3 DNA sequence: TGTGCCAGCAGCTCCAACCCGACAGGCCCTAGCACAGATACGCAGTATTTT. Supplemented by reference TRBV7-2 and TRBJ2-3, the full variable domain reads GAGVSQSPSNKVTEKGKDVELRCDPISGHTALYWYRQSLGQGLEFLIYFQGNSAPDKSGLPSDRFSAERTGGSVSTLTIQRTQQEDSAVYLCASSSNPTGPSTDTQYFGPGTRLTVL.

This chain uses TRBV29-1 with TRBJ1-2; 7 bases are a match to TRBD1. V gave up 7 bases and J gave up 8 bases; unmatched junction bases: 10. The CDR3 sequence is 12 residues long. In germline, CDR1 is SQVTM, CDR2 ANQGSEA. CDR3: CSDLTGNKGYTF. For the CDR3, the DNA is TGCAGCGACCTGACAGGGAACAAGGGCTACACCTTC.

This sequence joins TRBV21-1 and TRBJ2-7; the D call in the table, TRBD1, was not verified against the DNA. TRBV21-1 is noted as a pseudogene. The CDR3 consists of 15 residues. CDR3 nucleotide sequence: TGTGCCAGCAGCGGGACGGACAGGATGAGCTACGAGCAGTACTTC. It yields the protein CASSGTDRMSYEQYF.

The chain has TRBV2 and TRBJ1-1; D is perhaps TRBD1 (5 bases). This CDR3 spans 14 amino acids. Germline V CDR1 and CDR2: SNHLY, FYNNEI. Trimming shortened V by 4 bases and J by 0 bases, and 9 bases separated the two germline ends. The DNA for the CDR3 is TGTGCCAGCAGTGGTCAGGGCCTGAACACTGAAGCTTTCTTT. It is translated as CASSGQGLNTEAFF.

This clone has a handful of counts. The rearrangement links TRBV28 to TRBJ1-6; D may be TRBD1 (5 bases). This CDR3 region has 19 residues. Germline V gene lookup returns CDR1 MDHEN and CDR2 SYDVKM. Trimming took off 1 base at V and 0 bases at J, with 16 bases between the two ends. CDR3 sequence (DNA): TGTGCCAGCAGTTTATCCCGTATTCCAGGGTACTCCTATAATTCACCCCTCCACTTT. Translation: CASSLSRIPGYSYNSPLHF.

This sequence joins TRBV2 and TRBJ1-5; D not certain. In germline, CDR1 is SNHLY, CDR2 FYNNEI. This CDR3 region has 14 residues. Trimming removed 3 bases from V and 4 bases from J, with 10 bases in between. In nucleotides, the CDR3 is TGTGCCAGCAGTGAGTACGGTTTAAATCAGCCCCAGCATTTT. Its translation: CASSEYGLNQPQHF. The full variable domain, in which reference TRBV2 and TRBJ1-5 provide the parts outside the CDR3, is EPEVTQTPSHQVTQMGQEVILRCVPISNHLYFYWYRQILGQKVEFLVSFYNNEISEKSEIFDDQFSVERPDGSNFTLKIRSTKLEDSAMYFCASSEYGLNQPQHFGDGTRLSIL.

The V and J genes are TRBV5-1 and TRBJ1-1, with 8 nucleotides matching TRBD1. From germline, CDR1 is SGHRS and CDR2 YFSETQ. This CDR3 has 14 residues. The J segment lost 1 base and the V segment lost 5 bases, leaving 4 bases of the junction unmatched. The CDR3 sequence is CASRTGGPNTEAFF. CDR3 coding DNA: TGCGCCAGCAGAACAGGGGGACCGAACACTGAAGCTTTCTTT.

The chain links TRBV24-1 to TRBJ2-7, with 8 bases lining up with TRBD2. This CDR3 spans 15 amino acids. CDR1 KGHDR and CDR2 SFDVKD come from the germline V gene. V dropped 2 bases and J dropped 2; count of bases not matched to a gene: 4. The CDR3 nucleotides read TGTGCCACCAGTGATTCGACTAGCGTTACCTACGAGCAGTACTTC. It yields the protein CATSDSTSVTYEQYF.

This clone was seen only once. The chain links TRBV7-3 to TRBJ1-2; D is possibly TRBD1 (5 bases). Trimming cost V 6 bases and J 8 bases, with 16 bases left between them. The germline CDR1 and CDR2 sequences are SGHTA and FQGTGA. This CDR3 spans 13 amino acids. The CDR3 DNA follows: TGTGCCAGCAGTTTTCAGGGAGGTGAAGGCTACACCTTC. It is translated as CASSFQGGEGYTF. The full variable domain, its missing parts supplied by reference TRBV7-3 and TRBJ1-2, is GAGVSQTPSNKVTEKGKYVELRCDPISGHTALYWYRQSLGQGPEFLIYFQGTGAADDSGLPNDRFFAVRPEGSVSTLKIQRTERGDSAVYLCASSFQGGEGYTFGSGTRLTVV.

V is TRBV6-2 or TRBV6-3 and J is TRBJ2-1; 13 bases are shared with TRBD2. V lost 4 bases and J lost 5; bases outside the gene matches: 8. From germline, CDR1 is MNHEY and CDR2 SVGEGT. CDR3 length: 17 amino acids. The CDR3: CASSFPLLAGGDNEQFF. CDR3 DNA sequence: TGTGCCAGCAGTTTCCCCTTACTAGCGGGAGGGGACAATGAGCAGTTCTTC.

This clone was seen once. The V gene is TRBV28, the J gene TRBJ2-7; TRBD1 matches at 7 bases. The length of the CDR3 is 15 residues. Germline CDR1 is MDHEN and CDR2 is SYDVKM. Trimming at V came to 4 bases and at J to 3 bases, leaving 9 bases not matched to a gene. This chain's CDR3 is CASSSGQLAVYEQYF. DNA for the CDR3: TGTGCCAGCAGTTCGGGACAGCTGGCTGTCTACGAGCAGTACTTC.

V usage is TRBV7-9 and J usage is TRBJ2-1, with D maybe TRBD1 (6 bases). Germline CDR1 is SEHNR and CDR2 is FQNEAQ (reference sequence). The germline V and J ends were trimmed by 8 bases and 6 bases, with 29 bases remaining between them. The CDR3 covers 18 residues. CDR3 amino acids: CASRGAAPPGTTFNEQFF. The CDR3 DNA reads as TGTGCCAGCCGCGGCGCGGCCCCCCCCGGGACAACCTTCAATGAGCAGTTCTTC.

This clone has more than one count but fewer than ten. CDR3 bases: TGTGCCAGCAGTTACTCCCCCTTGGACGGGATTTACAATGAGCAGTTCTTC. Protein product: CASSYSPLDGIYNEQFF. This chain uses TRBV6-2 or TRBV6-3 with TRBJ2-1; D may be TRBD2 (5 bases). Germline V CDR1 and CDR2: MNHEY, SVGEGT. The CDR3 consists of 17 residues. Trimming cost V 0 bases and J 4 bases, with 16 bases left between them.

A word on this clone: One end of the junction fails to match germline, which may point to a read error. The V call is TRBV5-1, the J call TRBJ2-3; possibly TRBD2 for D (6 bases). The CDR3 has 16 residues. Germline V gene lookup returns CDR1 SGHRS and CDR2 YFSETQ. The CDR3 DNA sequence: TGCGCCAGCAGATTGGGGACTGCTTACTACACAGATACGCAGTATTTT. It yields the protein CASRLGTAYYTDTQYF.

The J gene is TRBJ2-7, the V gene TRBV28, with TRBD2 as a possible D gene (6 bases). V was trimmed by 3 bases and J by 2 bases, leaving 14 bases between them. In germline, CDR1 is MDHEN, CDR2 SYDVKM. The CDR3 runs 15 residues. Here the CDR3 DNA reads TGTGCCAGCAGTTTGGGCGGGACGGGGGCCTACGAGCAGTACTTC. Amino acid sequence: CASSLGGTGAYEQYF.